A single sample gave rise to the 8 T cell receptor beta chains below, sequenced in a study of T-cell reconstitution after alpha-beta-depleted transplantation in children. Preparation of the TCRbeta library used unique molecular identifiers. TCRdb re-derived calls from the PCR reads in MiXCR, one entry per CDR3 protein. In the table there are 250,000 to 350,000 distinct CDR3 sequences, about a tenth of which are singletons. The sample was PBMCs from the stem cell graft donor, taken from the stem cell graft. The receptors originated from a human donor who donated a stem cell graft to a child with SCID.

This clonotype was seen ten or more times. The chain uses TRBV2 and TRBJ2-1; D not resolved. The CDR3 loop spans 11 amino acids. Germline CDR1 SNHLY, CDR2 FYNNEI. V gave up 3 bases and J gave up 9 bases, with 6 bases separating them. In nucleotides, the CDR3 is TGTGCCAGCAGTGATATCCCTGAGCAGTTCTTC. Translation gives CASSDIPEQFF.

This clonotype showed up many times. The V gene is TRBV6-1, the J gene TRBJ2-2; D is uncertain. Germline CDR1 MNHNS, CDR2 SASEGT. CDR3 length equals 13 residues. V was pared by 6 bases and J by 1 base, with 6 bases between. The CDR3 loop is CASRPRNTGELFF. The CDR3 DNA reads TGTGCCAGCAGGCCCAGGAACACCGGGGAGCTGTTTTTT.

This clonotype was seen ten or more times. V usage is TRBV10-3 and J usage is TRBJ1-6; D unresolved. Trimming pared 7 bases from V and 6 bases from J, leaving 10 bases between. Looked up from germline, CDR1 is ENHRY and CDR2 is SYGVKD. This CDR3 region has 13 residues. CDR3 nucleotide sequence: TGTGCCATCACAGGTGACGGTAATTCACCCCTCCACTTT. The encoded protein is CAITGDGNSPLHF.

This clonotype was recorded many times. The V call is TRBV4-1, the J call TRBJ2-3; TRBD1 aligns across 11 bases. This CDR3 has 16 amino acids. Looked up from germline, CDR1 is MGHRA and CDR2 is YSYEKL. The V and J ends lost 4 bases and 3 bases, in that order; junction bases with no gene match: 6. The CDR3 here is CASSPTGTGGTDTQYF. CDR3 sequence (DNA): TGCGCCAGCAGCCCGACCGGGACAGGGGGTACAGATACGCAGTATTTT.

This clonotype was observed a handful of times. The chain carries TRBV29-1 and TRBJ1-2; D gene unclear. The CDR3 consists of 14 residues. Germline CDR1 SQVTM, CDR2 ANQGSEA. Trimming took 4 bases from V and 0 from J, leaving 12 bases between them. CDR3 nucleotides: TGCAGCGTTGTGCGGGGAGGGTCTAACTATGGCTACACCTTC. Translation gives CSVVRGGSNYGYTF.

This clonotype was counted a few times. The V and J genes are TRBV4-1 and TRBJ1-6; 7 bases agree with TRBD1. The CDR3 loop spans 16 amino acids. The junction had 8 bases not matched to a gene; V was cut back by 5 bases and J by 4 bases. Germline lookup yields CDR1 MGHRA and CDR2 YSYEKL. The CDR3 coding sequence is TGCGCCAGCAGCGTCTCCGGGACAGATTATAATTCACCCCTCCACTTT. Protein sequence: CASSVSGTDYNSPLHF.

The chain recombines TRBV27 with TRBJ2-1; D ambiguous. Germline CDR1 reads MNHEY; CDR2 reads SMNVEV (reference sequence). The CDR3 sequence is 13 residues long. With 1 base removed from V and 10 bases from J, the gap between germline ends came to 11 bases. CDR3 residues: CASSLFPVEEQFF. CDR3 DNA sequence: TGTGCCAGCAGTTTATTCCCCGTGGAGGAGCAGTTCTTC.

This clonotype has just a few counts. This chain joins TRBV27 and TRBJ2-3; TRBD1 might be the D (6 bases). Germline V gene lookup returns CDR1 MNHEY and CDR2 SMNVEV (reference sequence). This CDR3 region has 14 residues. Trimming took off 8 bases at V and 3 bases at J, with 15 bases between the two ends. The CDR3 bases are TGTGCCAGCGGCGGCAGGGGCAGGACAGATACGCAGTATTTT. Translated, it gives CASGGRGRTDTQYF.